These T cell receptor beta chains were read from a single sample in a study of blood T cell repertoires in COVID-19. Repertoires were generated with immunoSEQ multiplex PCR, while TCRdb's copy carries only in-frame clones and drops some. The data show around 270,000 clones, 80% to 90% seen once. Sequenced material: peripheral blood. These receptors all stem from a man between 60 and 75 years old with acute or convalescent COVID-19. The CDR3 runs from the conserved cysteine through the conserved F or W. A D gene is named only where the DNA matches it firmly. Not every row has a clone size; where given, it reads once, few, many or a size class.

TGTGCCAGCAGGGGACAGGGGGCGCGAGGGGCCAACGTCCTGACTTTC | CASRGQGARGANVLTF | TRBV27 | TRBD1 | TRBJ2-6 | -
TGTGCCAGCACCCGGTGGCAGGCTCACGGCTATGGCTACACCTTC | CASTRWQAHGYGYTF | TRBV9 | - | TRBJ1-2 | -
TGTGCCAGCAGTTACGCGACTAGCGGGGCTAGCACAGATACGCAGTATTTT | CASSYATSGASTDTQYF | TRBV6-2/TRBV6-3 | TRBD2 | TRBJ2-3 | -
TGTGCCAGTAGTCAGATTAGCGGGGCCCCGTGGCAAGAGACCCAGTACTTC | CASSQISGAPWQETQYF | TRBV19 | TRBD2 | TRBJ2-5 | -
TGTGCCTGGGCGCCAGGGGGATACAATCAGCCCCAGCATTTT | CAWAPGGYNQPQHF | TRBV30 | TRBD1 | TRBJ1-5 | -
TGTGCCAGCAGCCCGACCGCGGGGGCAAAAAGACTGTGGGAGCAGTACTTC | CASSPTAGAKRLWEQYF | TRBV7-9 | - | TRBJ2-7 | -
TGTGCCAGCAGCAATAACTACAGGGTTGGCAATCAGCCCCAGCATTTT | CASSNNYRVGNQPQHF | TRBV3-1/TRBV3-2 | - | TRBJ1-5 | -
TGTGCCAGCAACCAGAACTACCAGGGGAACACTGAAGCTTTCTTT | CASNQNYQGNTEAFF | TRBV3-1/TRBV3-2 | - | TRBJ1-1 | -
TGCGCCAGCAGTCCACACAGGGGAGTAGGGGAAAAACTGTTTTTT | CASSPHRGVGEKLFF | TRBV4-1 | TRBD1 | TRBJ1-4 | -
TGTGCCAGCAGTTCCGGGGTGAACACTGAAGCTTTCTTT | CASSSGVNTEAFF | TRBV6-5 | - | TRBJ1-1 | -
TGTGCCAGCAGTTTATTTGGCAGGGGTGGCTACACCTTC | CASSLFGRGGYTF | TRBV27 | - | TRBJ1-2 | -
TGTGCCAGCAGCAGGACAGGGGGTTCGCAGTACTTC | CASSRTGGSQYF | TRBV6-5 | TRBD1 | TRBJ2-5 | once
TGCGCCAGCAGCTTGGCAGATGGGACTACTAGCGGGCCTCTACACCTAGGGAAGTACTTC | CASSLADGTTSGPLHLGKYF | TRBV5-1 | TRBD2 | TRBJ2-5 | -
TGCAGTGCTAGTAGGGGGACGGGCGACAATGAGCAGTTCTTC | CSASRGTGDNEQFF | TRBV20-1 | - | TRBJ2-1 | -